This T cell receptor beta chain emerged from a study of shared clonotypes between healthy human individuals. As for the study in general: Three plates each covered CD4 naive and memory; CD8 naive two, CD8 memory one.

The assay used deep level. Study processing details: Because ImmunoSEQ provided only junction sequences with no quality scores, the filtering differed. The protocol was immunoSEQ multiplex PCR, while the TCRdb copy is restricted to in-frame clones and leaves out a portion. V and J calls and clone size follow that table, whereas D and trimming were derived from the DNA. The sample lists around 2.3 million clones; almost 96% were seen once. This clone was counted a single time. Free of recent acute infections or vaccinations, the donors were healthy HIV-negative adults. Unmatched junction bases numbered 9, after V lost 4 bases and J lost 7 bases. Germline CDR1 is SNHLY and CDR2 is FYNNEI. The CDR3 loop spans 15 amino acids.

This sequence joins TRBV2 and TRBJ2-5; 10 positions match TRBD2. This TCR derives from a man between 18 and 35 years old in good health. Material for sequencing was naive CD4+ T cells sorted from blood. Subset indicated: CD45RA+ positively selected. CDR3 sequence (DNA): TGTGCCAGCAGTGTGAGCGGGGGGGCCTTGGGGACCCAGTACTTC. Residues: CASSVSGGALGTQYF.